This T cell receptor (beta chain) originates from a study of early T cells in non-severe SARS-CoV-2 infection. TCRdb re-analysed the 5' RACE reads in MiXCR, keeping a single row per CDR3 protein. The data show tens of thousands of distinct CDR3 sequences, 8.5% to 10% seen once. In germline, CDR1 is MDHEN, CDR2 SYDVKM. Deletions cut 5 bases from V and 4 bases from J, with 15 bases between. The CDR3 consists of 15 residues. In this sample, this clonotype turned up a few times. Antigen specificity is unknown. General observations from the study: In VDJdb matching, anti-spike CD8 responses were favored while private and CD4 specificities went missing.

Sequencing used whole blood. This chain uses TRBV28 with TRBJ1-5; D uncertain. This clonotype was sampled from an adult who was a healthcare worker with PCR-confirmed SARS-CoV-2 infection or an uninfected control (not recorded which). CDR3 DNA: TGTGCCAGCAGTGGAGACGAGCGAGTTAATCAGCCCCAGCATTTT. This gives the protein CASSGDERVNQPQHF.